This T cell receptor (beta chain) was documented in a study of T-cell reconstitution after alpha-beta-depleted transplantation in children. Study-level findings and limits: The study reportedly traced alpha-beta T cells about two months after transplant to several hundred expanded graft clones.

Unique molecular identifiers were incorporated when the TCRbeta library was constructed. TCRdb called the PCR reads again in MiXCR, with one record for every CDR3 protein. The data hold about 980,000 distinct CDR3 sequences, with about 29% observed a single time. Comments on this clonotype: Its antigen is as yet unknown.

The sample was PBMCs, mostly from graft donor cells, taken 360 days after TCRalphabeta/CD19-depleted stem cell transplant. The origin of this receptor is a boy under two years old who had a stem cell transplant for SCID, so the T cells may come from the graft donor.

The CDR3 coding sequence is TGTGCCAGCAGGAAAGTCCAGAACACCGGGGAGCTGTTTTTT. This sequence encodes CASRKVQNTGELFF. The chain is built from TRBV6-1 and TRBJ2-2; D call uncertain. The V gene's germline CDR1 is MNHNS and CDR2 SASEGT. This CDR3 region has 14 residues. Trimming took off 6 bases at V and 1 base at J, with 9 bases between the two ends.